Described below is a single T cell receptor (beta chain) sequence and its context. This clonotype was seen ten or more times. Which antigen it targets is not known. It has no much larger one-base neighbor in the sample; base qualities were not kept. A patient counted as having stable Graves' hyperthyroidism if no progression to ophthalmopathy occurred over 18 months of follow-up. Hyperthyroidism patients were aged 18 to 65 years and newly diagnosed, with disease duration of less than 2 months. Exclusion was applied to patients with uncontrolled infections, other autoimmune diseases, pregnancy or lactation. Diagnoses were based on clinical symptoms, serum thyroxine and TRAb, thyroid ultrasound and orbital computed tomography. PBMCs were isolated from more than 8 ml of fresh peripheral blood by Ficoll-Paque density gradient centrifugation. Total RNA was extracted with Trizol reagent, and quality was checked on an Agilent 2100 Bioanalyzer.

This specimen belongs to a study of T cells in Graves' hyperthyroidism and ophthalmopathy (dated by TCRdb to the late 2010s). Looking at the study overall: Peripheral blood was collected at initial diagnosis, before any treatment. Whether ophthalmopathy could be predicted prospectively was tested in an independent validation cohort made up of about 20 hyperthyroidism patients plus 17 patients who later progressed to ophthalmopathy. To identify TCR V-J signatures that set the groups apart, the researchers used a discovery cohort of 100 or so patients, made up of around 40 with Graves' ophthalmopathy and 57 with stable Graves' hyperthyroidism. According to the paper, TCR Vbeta CDR3 sequencing was carried out on about 140 peripheral blood samples, which came from more than 40 ophthalmopathy, about 75 hyperthyroidism and approximately 17 progressor patients. Once sampling was done, hyperthyroidism patients were given methimazole at a starting dose of 30 mg daily, whereas ophthalmopathy patients were given high-dose intravenous methylprednisolone. The roughly 94 discovery patients were randomly divided into training and test sets at a 7:3 ratio. Thyroid tissue and blood T-cell repertoires from six Graves' hyperthyroidism patients were also compared in the study.

Between the V and J ends, shortened by 9 bases and 0 bases respectively, the junction contains 15 bases. The CDR3 contains 14 residues, cysteine and phenylalanine counted. The kept DNA is CDR3 alone, 42 bases in frame from the first base. According to the germline V gene, CDR1 reads SGHAT and CDR2 reads FQNNGV. TCR beta CDR3 regions were amplified from RNA transcripts. The first round of RT-PCR for the TCR CDR3 was performed with the HTBI primer set and the Qiagen OneStep RT-PCR kit. Libraries were constructed in a second round of multiplex PCR, after which size selection and purification were performed. Libraries were sequenced paired-end with 100 bp reads on an Illumina HiSeq2000. As for how the authors treated the data: SOAPnuke was used to process the raw data, removing reads that contained adapters or uncalled bases, had a mean Phred below 15, or lacked an exact match to the constant primer or identifier. High-quality paired reads were merged using COPE v1.2.5, and each unique nucleotide sequence was defined as a clonotype. MiTCR v1.1 was used to align the clonotypes against IMGT TRBV, TRBD and TRBJ reference segments. Analysis was restricted to V-J combinations with a frequency above 0.0001, which covered about 99% of repertoires. The TCS score was defined as F50 (clonal expansion) divided by E x V (chaos), with BLOSUM62-based TCRdist calculated between CDR3 peptides within each V-J. Welch's t-statistics and random forest reduced around 550 V-J features to fewer than 15, which were used in a naive Bayes classifier (R e1071). TCRdb trimmed the raw reads at Q25, called clones with MiXCR and kept productive beta chains. Entries that share a CDR3 protein sequence are merged under the most common genes and DNA. TCRdb, not the original authors, processed these V and J calls. The sample table holds some 210,000 distinct CDR3 sequences, of which more than 15% were seen once. The ten largest clonotypes hold approximately 50% of the sample.

The full study reports these points: Sample size was not statistically predetermined, and investigators were not blinded to group allocation. Most expanded thyroid clonotypes (frequency above 0.001) were also detected in blood, suggesting blood repertoires may reflect thyroid immune responses. In validation, progression to ophthalmopathy was predicted by the model with almost 71% sensitivity and roughly 72% specificity, a median of about 6.8 months before onset. A model built on a 13 V-J signature distinguished ophthalmopathy from stable hyperthyroidism, reaching around 87% sensitivity and 81.08% specificity in cross-validation and 80%/75% in testing.

The sequence is built from TRBV11-2 and TRBJ2-7; a tentative D match to TRBD1 spans 6 bases. This sequence originates from a man aged 50 to 60 with Graves' hyperthyroidism. Sample: blood. The nucleotides are TGTGCCAGTACCGGACAGTCAAGCTCCTACGAGCAGTACTTC. Its translation reads: CASTGQSSSYEQYF.